This TCR beta chain came from a study of tumor-infiltrating lymphocytes in localized non-small cell lung cancer. The wider study: Tumor tissue and non-adjacent uninvolved lung came from each patient.

A note on this clone: The antigen is undetermined.

Assay used: immunoSEQ multiplex PCR; TCRdb lists only in-frame clones, some missing. In the table there are 13,000 to 15,000 clones, roughly four fifths of which are singletons. Findings of the study overall: Only some patients had TCR sequencing, depending on available tissue. No T-cell fraction difference was seen between IM1 and IM2 tumors. Different pieces of the same tissue were used for each assay.

Sequenced: lung tumor tissue. The TCR sequence derives from a human donor with non-small cell lung cancer.

CDR3: CASSLRTNTIYF. In DNA form, the CDR3 reads TGTGCCAGCAGCCTACGGACAAACACCATATATTTT. The chain couples TRBV7-8 to TRBJ1-3, with no clear D. V lost 5 bases, J lost 6 bases, and 8 bases lay in between. The germline gives CDR1 SGHVS, CDR2 FQNEAQ. The CDR3 sequence is 12 residues long.